This T cell receptor (beta chain) is drawn from a study of shared clonotypes between healthy human individuals. General study findings and limits: An anticipated effect of sequencing depth on clonotype sharing among donors was recognized.

A word on this clone: The antigen remains undetermined.

HIV-negative, healthy adults without recent acute infections or vaccinations were the donors. As originally analysed: Junction-only sequences without quality scores were provided by ImmunoSEQ, so filtering was different. Clones were sequenced by immunoSEQ multiplex PCR, and TCRdb holds only the in-frame ones, with some missing. V, J and clone size are taken as reported in that table, and D and trimming were inferred from the DNA itself. The repertoire consists of around 500,000 clones, with approximately 80% occurring once and the leading ten covering 13%. Per the germline V gene, CDR1 is SGHNT and CDR2 is YYREEE (reference sequence). V lost 5 bases to trimming and J lost 5 bases, with 13 bases between them. The length of the CDR3 is 13 residues.

Specimen: PBMCs. The V gene is TRBV5-4, the J gene TRBJ1-1; tentative D call: TRBD1 (5 bases). The sequence was collected from a middle-aged woman in good health. Some clones in this sample may be carry-over from other donors' samples. CDR3 sequence (DNA): TGTGCCAGCAGGCAGGGCGGGTGGACTGAAGCTTTCTTT. This sequence encodes CASRQGGWTEAFF.